The text below deals with one T cell receptor beta chain. Its antigen remains unidentified. The CDR3 consists of 13 residues. V lost 0 bases, J lost 14 bases, and 6 bases stayed unmatched. Germline V gene data show CDR1 as ENHRY and CDR2 as SYGVKD. These data belong to a study of Graves' ophthalmopathy and Graves' hyperthyroidism. In the study overall: Stable hyperthyroid donors showed no ophthalmopathy during 18 months follow-up. Study-level points and caveats: Between ophthalmopathy and stable hyperthyroidism, a 13-signature model drew a separation with around 88% sensitivity and 75% to 82% specificity. Most thyroid-expanded clonotypes exceeding 0.001 frequency were also found in blood. The model flagged ophthalmopathy progression at 65% to 71% sensitivity and 72% to 85% specificity.

TCR beta CDR3 regions were amplified from RNA transcripts. Second-round multiplex PCR followed a first-round RT-PCR using HTBI primers. TCRdb re-analysed the multiplex PCR reads in MiXCR, keeping a single row per CDR3 protein. The sample records around 1.1 million distinct CDR3 sequences, roughly 35% being singletons. The TCR comes from an adult man with Graves' hyperthyroidism. The chain carries TRBV10-3 and TRBJ2-5; 10 bases agree with TRBD2. The sequencing sample was made of peripheral blood or thyroid tissue (not recorded which). The CDR3 spells CAISESSGRGQYF. The CDR3 DNA sequence: TGTGCCATCAGTGAGTCGAGCGGGAGGGGACAATACTTC.